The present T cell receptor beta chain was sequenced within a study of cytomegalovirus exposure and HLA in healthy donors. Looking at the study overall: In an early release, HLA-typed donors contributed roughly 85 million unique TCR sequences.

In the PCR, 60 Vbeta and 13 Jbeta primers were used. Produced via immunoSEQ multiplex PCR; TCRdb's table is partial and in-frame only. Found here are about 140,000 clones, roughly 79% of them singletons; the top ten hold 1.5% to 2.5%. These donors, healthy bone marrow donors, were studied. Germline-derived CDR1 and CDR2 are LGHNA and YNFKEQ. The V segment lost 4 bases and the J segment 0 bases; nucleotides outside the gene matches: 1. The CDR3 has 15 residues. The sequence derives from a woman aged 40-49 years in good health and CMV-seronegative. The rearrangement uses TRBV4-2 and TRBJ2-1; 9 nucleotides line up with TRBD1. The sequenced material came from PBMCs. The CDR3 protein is CASSRDRVSYNEQFF. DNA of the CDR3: TGTGCCAGCAGCCGGGACAGGGTCTCCTACAATGAGCAGTTCTTC.